These T cell receptor beta chains were read from a single sample in a study of blood T cells in healthy people across ages. A single record per CDR3 protein comes from TCRdb applying MiXCR to the 5' RACE reads. The sample holds around 600,000 distinct CDR3 sequences, 47% seen once. Sequenced sample: blood. These receptors were obtained from a man older than 75 in good health. The CDR3 runs from the conserved cysteine through the conserved F or W. A D gene is named only where the DNA matches it firmly. The size field is filled for only some rows; it gives once, few, many or a size class.

D: NA
J: TRBJ2-2
V: TRBV12-3/TRBV12-4
size: NA
CDR3: CASSFLSTNTGELFF
DNA: TGTGCCAGCAGTTTCCTTTCTACCAACACCGGGGAGCTGTTTTTT

D: NA
J: TRBJ2-7
V: TRBV7-2
size: many
CDR3: CASSFLREQYF
DNA: TGTGCCAGCAGCTTCCTTCGGGAGCAGTACTTC

D: NA
J: TRBJ2-3
V: TRBV7-2
size: NA
CDR3: CASRRRGDTDTQYF
DNA: TGTGCCAGCAGACGGAGGGGGGACACAGATACGCAGTATTTT

D: TRBD1
J: TRBJ1-1
V: TRBV6-6
size: NA
CDR3: CASSDDRAQAAFF
DNA: TGTGCCAGCAGTGACGACAGGGCCCAAGCAGCTTTCTTT

D: TRBD2
J: TRBJ2-5
V: TRBV28
size: once
CDR3: CASSLNAGGETQYF
DNA: TGTGCCAGCAGTTTGAACGCGGGAGGAGAGACCCAGTACTTC

D: TRBD1
J: TRBJ2-1
V: TRBV24-1
size: NA
CDR3: CATSEGQAYNEQFF
DNA: TGTGCCACCAGTGAGGGACAGGCCTACAATGAGCAGTTCTTC

D: TRBD1
J: TRBJ1-1
V: TRBV6-4
size: NA
CDR3: CASSGWTGMNTEAFF
DNA: TGTGCCAGCAGTGGATGGACAGGGATGAACACTGAAGCTTTCTTT

D: NA
J: TRBJ2-1
V: TRBV4-3
size: NA
CDR3: CASSQDPAGSAHNEQFF
DNA: TGCGCCAGCAGCCAAGATCCGGCGGGATCCGCCCACAATGAGCAGTTCTTC

D: NA
J: TRBJ2-4
V: TRBV9
size: few
CDR3: CASSPRDSLNIQYF
DNA: TGTGCCAGCAGCCCGCGGGACAGTCTAAACATTCAGTACTTC

D: TRBD2
J: TRBJ2-5
V: TRBV6-5
size: many
CDR3: CASSNAGVETQYF
DNA: TGTGCCAGCAGTAATGCGGGGGTGGAGACCCAGTACTTC

D: TRBD2
J: TRBJ2-7
V: TRBV4-1
size: once
CDR3: CASSQEGLAGPRAYEQYF
DNA: TGCGCCAGCAGCCAAGAGGGACTAGCGGGCCCGAGGGCCTACGAGCAGTACTTC

D: NA
J: TRBJ1-6
V: TRBV14
size: NA
CDR3: CASSLLSGGYSPLHF
DNA: TGTGCCAGCAGCCTACTTTCCGGGGGTTATTCACCCCTCCACTTT

D: TRBD2
J: TRBJ2-1
V: TRBV6-2/TRBV6-3
size: NA
CDR3: CASSYGREGRGEQFF
DNA: TGTGCCAGCAGTTACGGTCGGGAGGGCCGGGGTGAGCAGTTCTTC

D: TRBD2
J: TRBJ2-7
V: TRBV10-3
size: NA
CDR3: CAVGLDSYEQYF
DNA: TGTGCCGTTGGACTAGACTCCTACGAGCAGTACTTC

D: TRBD2
J: TRBJ2-1
V: TRBV7-8
size: NA
CDR3: CASSLEAGAYNEQFF
DNA: TGTGCCAGCAGCTTAGAAGCGGGGGCTTACAATGAGCAGTTCTTC

D: NA
J: TRBJ2-7
V: TRBV5-1
size: many
CDR3: CASSLTGAYEQYF
DNA: TGTGCCAGCAGCTTAACAGGTGCCTACGAGCAGTACTTC

D: NA
J: TRBJ2-7
V: TRBV11-2
size: NA
CDR3: CASSRRTTTYEQYF
DNA: TGTGCCAGCAGCCGGAGGACTACCACCTACGAGCAGTACTTC

D: TRBD1
J: TRBJ1-2
V: TRBV12-3/TRBV12-4
size: once
CDR3: CTSSVRDRDDGYTF
DNA: TGTACCAGCAGTGTAAGGGACAGGGATGATGGCTACACCTTC

D: TRBD1
J: TRBJ1-4
V: TRBV7-9
size: NA
CDR3: CASSETDRGLRLFF
DNA: TGTGCCAGCAGCGAAACGGACAGGGGGCTGAGACTGTTTTTT

D: NA
J: TRBJ1-4
V: TRBV4-3
size: NA
CDR3: CASSQDSGGEKLFF
DNA: TGCGCCAGCAGCCAAGATTCCGGGGGGGAAAAACTGTTTTTT

D: NA
J: TRBJ1-5
V: TRBV20-1
size: few
CDR3: CSAKAGGEHQPQHF
DNA: TGCAGTGCTAAGGCCGGGGGGGAGCATCAGCCCCAGCATTTT

D: NA
J: TRBJ2-5
V: TRBV11-3
size: many
CDR3: CASSLGTGGEETQYF
DNA: TGTGCCAGCAGCTTAGGGACCGGCGGCGAAGAGACCCAGTACTTC

D: TRBD2
J: TRBJ2-3
V: TRBV5-1
size: NA
CDR3: CASEASGTSTDTQYF
DNA: TGCGCCAGCGAAGCTAGCGGAACTAGCACAGATACGCAGTATTTT

D: TRBD2
J: TRBJ2-7
V: TRBV29-1
size: few
CDR3: CSAGSLAGEDEQYF
DNA: TGCAGCGCCGGTTCACTAGCGGGGGAAGACGAGCAGTACTTC

D: NA
J: TRBJ2-5
V: TRBV4-1
size: few
CDR3: CASSQARLEETQYF
DNA: TGCGCCAGCAGCCAAGCGCGACTGGAAGAGACCCAGTACTTC

D: NA
J: TRBJ1-5
V: TRBV29-1
size: once
CDR3: CSVAGPNQPQHF
DNA: TGCAGCGTCGCCGGTCCCAATCAGCCCCAGCATTTT

D: NA
J: TRBJ1-2
V: TRBV25-1
size: NA
CDR3: CASSDPSQGPKSGYTF
DNA: TGTGCCAGCAGTGACCCAAGCCAGGGCCCTAAAAGTGGCTACACCTTC

D: TRBD2
J: TRBJ2-1
V: TRBV20-1
size: NA
CDR3: CSAGLAGGLNEQFF
DNA: TGCAGTGCTGGACTAGCGGGTGGTCTCAATGAGCAGTTCTTC